The next 11 T cell receptor beta chains were all read from a single sample in a study of cytomegalovirus exposure and HLA in healthy donors. PCR was performed using 60 Vbeta and 13 Jbeta primers. Repertoires were generated with immunoSEQ multiplex PCR, while TCRdb's copy carries only in-frame clones and drops some. The table records roughly 140,000 clones, roughly 87% of them present only once. Sequenced material: PBMCs. Receptors originate from a man aged 25-45 years in good health and CMV-seropositive.

This chain uses TRBV2 with TRBJ2-3; TRBD2 is a possible D gene (6 bases). The germline V gene has CDR1 SNHLY and CDR2 FYNNEI. The CDR3 is 20 residues long. Trimming pared 2 bases from V and 1 base from J, leaving 25 bases between. CDR3 sequence: CASSEKVLRRLGGGTDTQYF. CDR3 DNA: TGTGCCAGCAGTGAAAAAGTATTAAGGAGGTTGGGCGGGGGCACAGATACGCAGTATTTT.

This sequence joins TRBV7-9 and TRBJ2-5, with TRBD1 matching 12 bases. This CDR3 is 16 amino acids long. The J segment lost 5 bases and the V segment lost 5 bases, leaving 9 bases of the junction unmatched. Germline assignment: CDR1 SEHNR and CDR2 FQNEAQ (reference sequence). CDR3 sequence reads: CASSHAPGTGGETQYF. CDR3 coding DNA: TGTGCCAGCAGCCACGCCCCCGGGACAGGGGGCGAGACCCAGTACTTC.

The CDR3 sequence is CASRQGAPLNIQYF. Written as DNA, the CDR3 is TGTGCCAGCCGACAGGGGGCGCCTTTAAACATTCAGTACTTC. The V and J genes are TRBV27 and TRBJ2-4, with 10 nucleotides matching TRBD1. J gave up 6 bases and V 8 bases, and 7 bases lay outside the gene matches. Germline V gene lookup returns CDR1 MNHEY and CDR2 SMNVEV (reference sequence). The CDR3 covers 14 residues.

The rearrangement joins TRBV7-6 to TRBJ2-3; D might be TRBD1 (5 bases). The CDR3 totals 15 residues. V dropped 1 base and J dropped 1 base, with 9 bases sitting between them. CDR1 is SGHVS, CDR2 FNYEAQ, per germline. CDR3 in amino acids: CASSLGQPGTDTQYF. CDR3 DNA sequence: TGTGCCAGCAGCTTAGGACAGCCCGGCACAGATACGCAGTATTTT. Full variable domain (missing parts from reference TRBV7-6 and TRBJ2-3): GAGVSQSPRYKVTKRGQDVALRCDPISGHVSLYWYRQALGQGPEFLTYFNYEAQQDKSGLPNDRFSAERPEGSISTLTIQRTEQRDSAMYRCASSLGQPGTDTQYFGPGTRLTVL.

CDR3 residues: CASSLGLSRASGRNEQFF. As DNA, the CDR3 is TGTGCCAGCAGCTTAGGCCTAAGTAGGGCTAGCGGGAGGAATGAGCAGTTCTTC. This chain links TRBV13 with TRBJ2-1, with TRBD2 matching over 11 bases. CDR3 length: 18 amino acids. J lost 7 bases, V lost 0 bases, and 11 bases had no gene match. CDR1 PRHDT and CDR2 FYEKMQ come from the germline V gene (reference sequence).

The chain couples TRBV19 to TRBJ1-2; 9 positions agree with TRBD1. There are 14 residues in the CDR3. V dropped 3 bases and J dropped 2; count of bases not matched to a gene: 1. Germline V gives CDR1 LNHDA, CDR2 SQIVND (reference sequence). DNA for the CDR3: TGTGCCAGTAGTATCGACAGGGGGAACTATGGCTACACCTTC. As protein: CASSIDRGNYGYTF.

The rearrangement joins TRBV29-1 to TRBJ2-5; 9 positions agree with TRBD2. CDR1 SQVTM and CDR2 ANQGSEA come from the germline V gene. The CDR3 sequence is 14 residues long. Unmatched junction bases numbered 3, after V lost 0 bases and J lost 4 bases. The CDR3 DNA is TGCAGCGTTGAAGATCCAGCGGGAGGAGAGACCCAGTACTTC. It translates to CSVEDPAGGETQYF.

The J gene is TRBJ2-2, the V gene TRBV4-3; 9 nucleotides align to TRBD1. CDR3 length: 16 residues. The germline CDR1 and CDR2 sequences are LGHNA and YSLEER. V trimming: 4 bases; J trimming: 3 bases; junction bases outside the gene matches: 6. CDR3 sequence reads: CASSPRDRDYTGELFF. The CDR3 nucleotides are TGCGCCAGCAGCCCCCGGGACAGGGATTACACCGGGGAGCTGTTTTTT.

The CDR3 protein is CASSSRDRLAQPQHF. CDR3 nucleotide sequence: TGTGCCAGCAGTTCTCGGGACAGGTTGGCTCAGCCCCAGCATTTT. The chain employs TRBV28 and TRBJ1-5, with 8 nucleotides matching TRBD1. V lost 4 bases and J lost 6; bases outside the gene matches: 8. CDR3 length: 15 amino acids. Looked up from germline, CDR1 is MDHEN and CDR2 is SYDVKM.

The V call is TRBV6-5, the J call TRBJ2-5; no clear D gene. Judging by the DNA end, TRBJ2-7 fits better; the J call may be wrong. This CDR3 has 13 residues. Germline V gene lookup returns CDR1 MNHEY and CDR2 SVGAGI. CDR3 nucleotides: TGTGCCAGCTGGGCCGAGATACCCTACGAGCAGTACTTC. This translates into CASWAEIPYEQYF.

In regard to this clone: Other DNA sequences in this specimen translate into the identical CDR3. The V call is TRBV27, the J call TRBJ2-1, with 9 bases that match TRBD2. The germline CDR1 and CDR2 sequences are MNHEY and SMNVEV (reference sequence). CDR3 length equals 13 residues. V shed 2 bases, J shed 10 bases, and the junction held 3 bases outside the gene matches. CDR3 region: CASSLKTSGEQFF. The DNA for the CDR3 is TGTGCCAGCAGTTTAAAAACTAGCGGGGAGCAGTTCTTC.